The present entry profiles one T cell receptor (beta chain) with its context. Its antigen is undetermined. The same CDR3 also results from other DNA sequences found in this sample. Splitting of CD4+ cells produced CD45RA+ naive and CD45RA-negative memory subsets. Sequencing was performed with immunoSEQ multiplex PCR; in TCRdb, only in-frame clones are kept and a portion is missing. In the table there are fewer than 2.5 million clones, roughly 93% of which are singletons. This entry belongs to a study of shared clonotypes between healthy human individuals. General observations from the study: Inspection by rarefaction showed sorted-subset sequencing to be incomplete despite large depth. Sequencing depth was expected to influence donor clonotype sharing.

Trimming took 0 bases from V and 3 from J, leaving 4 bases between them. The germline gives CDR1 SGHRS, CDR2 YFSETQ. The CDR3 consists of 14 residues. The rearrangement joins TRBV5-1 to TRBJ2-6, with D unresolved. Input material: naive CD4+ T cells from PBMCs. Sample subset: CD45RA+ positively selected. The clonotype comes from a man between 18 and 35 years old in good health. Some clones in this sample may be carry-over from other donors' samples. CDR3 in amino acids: CASSLGLGANVLTF. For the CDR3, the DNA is TGCGCCAGCAGCTTGGGTCTTGGGGCCAACGTCCTGACTTTC.